This T cell receptor (beta chain) was recovered during a study of radiotherapy plus CTLA-4 blockade in lung cancer. Notes on the study in general: Early clone dynamics of blood T cells, plus interferon-beta, reportedly predicted response best. Researchers report tumor-derived TCR clones expanding in blood after radiotherapy plus ipilimumab.

About this clone: Its antigen is unidentified.

Libraries were prepared by immunoSEQ multiplex PCR; TCRdb keeps only in-frame clonotypes and omits some of them. Of about 110,000 clones listed, about 84% were seen once; the top ten hold 2% to 3%. Focal radiation was given together with CTLA-4 blockade (ipilimumab) to patients with chemo-refractory metastatic non-small-cell lung cancer. This CDR3 is built from 13 residues. V lost 5 bases, J lost 6 bases, and 13 bases lay in between. The germline V gene encodes CDR1 SGHTA and CDR2 FQGTGA. This chain joins TRBV7-3 and TRBJ1-1; possible D gene TRBD1, 5 bases. Sequences were derived from peripheral blood, sampled from a patient treated with radiotherapy plus ipilimumab. This TCR was recovered from a human donor with non-small cell lung cancer that progressed on radiotherapy plus ipilimumab. Some clones in this sample may be carry-over from other donors' samples. This CDR3 reads CASSRGSGSEAFF. CDR3 coding DNA: TGTGCCAGCAGCCGGGGGTCGGGGTCTGAAGCTTTCTTT.